A selection of T cell receptor beta chains follows, all from one sample in a study of regulatory T cells in long-lasting Graves disease. TCRdb fed the multiplex PCR reads into MiXCR, producing one record per CDR3 protein. The sample yields about half a million distinct CDR3 sequences, roughly 22% seen once. Sample: peripheral blood mononuclear cells (PBMCs), taken when the disease was refractory, from a patient treated with antithyroid drugs. These receptors were taken from a female donor with Graves disease. Both conserved end residues are part of each CDR3. The size entry is marked missing in some rows and otherwise reads once, few, many or a size class.

V gene	CDR3 length	clone size	CDR3 protein
TRBV4-1	15	NA	CASSQGWGENTEAFF
TRBV3-1	12	NA	CASSDRYEGYTF
TRBV19	11	many	CASTGQGVYTF
TRBV6-5	13	many	CASSYDGNQPQHF
TRBV12-3/TRBV12-4	15	many	CASSPPKALQETQYF
TRBV13	14	many	CASSLRAGGETQYF
TRBV10-3	13	many	CAISERGNYGYTF
TRBV28	20	many	CASTLSSIGLAGDWEETQYF
TRBV2	11	many	CASKGVVEQYF
TRBV24-1	12	NA	CATSDADQPQHF
TRBV11-2	17	many	CASSLSGLGRNTGELFF
TRBV3-1	13	NA	CASSQDAVQPQHF
TRBV20-1	12	few	CSARLASYEQYF
TRBV12-3/TRBV12-4	12	many	CATGTDVGEQYF
TRBV7-2	13	many	CASSPGMDTEAFF
TRBV12-3/TRBV12-4	15	many	CASSQTSGRVKTQYF
TRBV7-2	13	many	CASSLVIQETQYF
TRBV2	14	many	CASRALGGPKGYTF
TRBV28	11	many	CASSNTYGYTF
TRBV10-3	12	NA	CAISDNTGELFF
TRBV9	15	NA	CASSVAGGAGETQYF
TRBV20-1	15	few	CSATTGTSGRNEQFF
TRBV10-3	13	few	CAISESAAGEQYF
TRBV28	18	many	CASRPRVSGGYSRETQYF
TRBV11-3	13	many	CASSAQGAGEAFF
TRBV20-1	11	few	CSGGLGYEQYF
TRBV5-5	15	few	CASSLPHGGSYEQYF
TRBV28	15	many	CASTVNWRDHTEAFF
TRBV5-1	14	many	CASSFLAGGGKLFF
TRBV20-1	14	few	CSAGRGVDNSPLHF
TRBV13	17	few	CASSSTGVGLAGDEQFF
TRBV2	15	NA	CASSTGTGDNSPLHF
TRBV24-1	12	NA	CATSDYREEQFF
TRBV2	15	many	CASRIEGSENTEAFF
TRBV7-3	14	NA	CASSLDGGSGEQYF
TRBV19	15	NA	CASSSGGDEYDGYTF
TRBV4-1	16	NA	CASSRYMALSPYGYTF
TRBV10-3	14	few	CAITPSQVTYEQYF
TRBV7-2	15	NA	CASSLEASYRDEQYF
TRBV9	16	NA	CASSVTGTSETYEQYF
TRBV6-1	15	NA	CASKKRSSYNSPLHF
TRBV6-5	15	few	CASSYESGGSYEQYF
TRBV27	15	many	CASRPDRGPGETQYF
TRBV5-6	13	NA	CASSARTSGELFF
TRBV29-1	15	NA	CSVELTSWSSYEQYF
TRBV2	12	NA	CASSGTGLEQYF
TRBV3-1	15	NA	CASSQGSETGQGHTF
TRBV7-2	17	many	CASSLFVGPNLDYEQYF
TRBV7-9	12	NA	CASSLGSGTDTF
TRBV20-1	15	NA	CSAPLSLAGIGELFF
TRBV2	15	many	CASSEAGIMNTEAFF
TRBV29-1	13	few	CSVNKPGLVEQYF
TRBV5-5	14	NA	CASSSQGFDTEAFF